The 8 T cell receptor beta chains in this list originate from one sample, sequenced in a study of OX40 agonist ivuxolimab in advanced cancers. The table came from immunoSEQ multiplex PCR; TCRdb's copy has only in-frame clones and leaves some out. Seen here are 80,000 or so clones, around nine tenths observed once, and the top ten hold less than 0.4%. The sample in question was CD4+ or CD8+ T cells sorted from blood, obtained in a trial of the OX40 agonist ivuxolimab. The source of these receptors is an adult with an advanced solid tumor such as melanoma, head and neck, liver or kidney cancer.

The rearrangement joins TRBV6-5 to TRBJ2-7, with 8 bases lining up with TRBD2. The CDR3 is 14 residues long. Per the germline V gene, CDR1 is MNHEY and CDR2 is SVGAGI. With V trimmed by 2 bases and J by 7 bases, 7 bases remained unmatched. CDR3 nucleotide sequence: TGTGCCAGCAGTTACGGGCGGGGGGTAGGAGAGCAGTACTTC. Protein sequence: CASSYGRGVGEQYF.

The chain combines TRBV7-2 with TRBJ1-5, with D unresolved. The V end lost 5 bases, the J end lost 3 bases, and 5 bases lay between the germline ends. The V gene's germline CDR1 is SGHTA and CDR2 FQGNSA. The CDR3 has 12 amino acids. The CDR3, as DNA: TGTGCCAGCAGCCGAAACAATCAGCCCCAGCATTTT. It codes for CASSRNNQPQHF.

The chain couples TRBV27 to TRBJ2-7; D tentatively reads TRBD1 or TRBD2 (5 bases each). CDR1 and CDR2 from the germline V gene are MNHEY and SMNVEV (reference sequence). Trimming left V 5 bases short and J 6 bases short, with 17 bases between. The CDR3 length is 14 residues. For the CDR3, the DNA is TGTGCCAGCAGTACCACCGGGACGCACCCCGAGCAGTACGTC. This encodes CASSTTGTHPEQYV.

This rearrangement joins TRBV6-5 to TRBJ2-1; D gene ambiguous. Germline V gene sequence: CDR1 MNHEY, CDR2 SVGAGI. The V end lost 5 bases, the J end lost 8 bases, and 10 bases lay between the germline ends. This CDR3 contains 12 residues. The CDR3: CASSPRRHEQFF. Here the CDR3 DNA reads TGTGCCAGCAGTCCCCGCCGACATGAGCAGTTCTTC.

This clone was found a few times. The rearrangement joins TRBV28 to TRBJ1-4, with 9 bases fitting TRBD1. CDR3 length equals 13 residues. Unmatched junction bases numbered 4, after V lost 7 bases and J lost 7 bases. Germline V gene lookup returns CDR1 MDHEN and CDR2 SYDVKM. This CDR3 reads CASNRDRAEKLFF. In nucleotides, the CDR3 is TGTGCCAGCAACCGGGACAGGGCTGAAAAACTGTTTTTT.

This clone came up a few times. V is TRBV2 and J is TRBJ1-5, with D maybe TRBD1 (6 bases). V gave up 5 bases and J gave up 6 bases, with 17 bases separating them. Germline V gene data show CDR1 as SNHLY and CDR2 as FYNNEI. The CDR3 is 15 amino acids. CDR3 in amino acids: CASSLSRGTVQPQHF. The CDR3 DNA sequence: TGTGCCAGCAGTCTCTCCAGGGGCACAGTTCAGCCCCAGCATTTT.

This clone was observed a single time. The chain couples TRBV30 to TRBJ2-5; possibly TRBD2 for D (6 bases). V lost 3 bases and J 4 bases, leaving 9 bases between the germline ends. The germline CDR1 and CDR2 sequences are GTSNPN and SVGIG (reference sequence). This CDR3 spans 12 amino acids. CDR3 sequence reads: CAWRQGGETQYF. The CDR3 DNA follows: TGTGCCTGGAGGCAGGGAGGAGAGACCCAGTACTTC.

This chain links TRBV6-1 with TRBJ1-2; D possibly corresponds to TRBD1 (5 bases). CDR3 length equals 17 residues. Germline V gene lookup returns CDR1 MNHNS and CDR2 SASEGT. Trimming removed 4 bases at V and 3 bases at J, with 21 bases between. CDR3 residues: CASSGGGTDALYYGYTF. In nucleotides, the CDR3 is TGTGCCAGCAGTGGCGGGGGGACCGACGCTCTTTACTATGGCTACACCTTC.